These 27 T cell receptor beta chains were all obtained from the same sample, sequenced in a study of blood T cell repertoires in COVID-19. The repertoire was sequenced with immunoSEQ multiplex PCR; TCRdb's copy has only in-frame clones and lacks some. Of 150,000 to 200,000 clones in the sample, 87% were seen once. Sequenced material: peripheral blood. The receptor source for this set is a human donor in a cohort sampled during active COVID-19.

The chain uses TRBV29-1 and TRBJ1-1; D is perhaps TRBD1 (5 bases). The CDR3 is 14 residues long. Germline V gene data show CDR1 as SQVTM and CDR2 as ANQGSEA. V dropped 7 bases and J dropped 5 bases, with 20 bases sitting between them. CDR3 bases: TGCAGCGGAACAGGTGGGGGACTCTCGACTGAAGCTTTCTTT. Amino acids: CSGTGGGLSTEAFF.

In regard to this clone: A read error may account for a junction end that differs from germline. This chain links TRBV10-3 with TRBJ2-1; 12 bases match TRBD2. This CDR3 has 14 residues. From germline, CDR1 is ENHRY and CDR2 SYGVKD. The CDR3 protein is CAISASGGADEQFF. The CDR3 coding sequence is TGTGCCATTAGTGCTAGCGGGGGGGCGGATGAGCAGTTCTTC.

This sequence joins TRBV28 and TRBJ2-5; the D gene is possibly TRBD2 (7 bases). Germline V CDR1 and CDR2: MDHEN, SYDVKM. The V gene lost 6 bases and the J gene lost 5 bases, with 19 bases spanning the gap. The CDR3 runs 15 residues. CDR3 bases: TGTGCCAGCAGCATCCTTGAAGGGGGGGCCGAGACCCAGTACTTC. Amino acids: CASSILEGGAETQYF.

The chain couples TRBV19 to TRBJ2-7; 10 nucleotides line up with TRBD1. Unmatched junction bases numbered 11, after V lost 4 bases and J lost 5 bases. The CDR3 extends over 16 amino acids. Germline V CDR1 and CDR2: LNHDA, SQIVND (reference sequence). The CDR3 DNA follows: TGTGCCAGTAGTACGTTCCGGGACAGGGGCTTTCACGAGCAGTACTTC. Translation gives CASSTFRDRGFHEQYF.

CDR3 loop: CASINISYNEQFF. The CDR3 DNA reads as TGTGCCAGCATTAATATCTCCTACAATGAGCAGTTCTTC. The rearrangement links TRBV13 to TRBJ2-1; D is uncertain. The CDR3 spans 13 residues. Trimming cost V 7 bases and J 0 bases, with 7 bases left between them. Germline V gene sequence: CDR1 PRHDT, CDR2 FYEKMQ (reference sequence).

V gene TRBV13 combines with J gene TRBJ1-1; D is undetermined. V gave up 4 bases and J gave up 6 bases, with 12 bases separating them. The CDR3 spans 13 residues. The germline V gene has CDR1 PRHDT and CDR2 FYEKMQ (reference sequence). Here the CDR3 reads CASSSDSNSEAFF. CDR3 nucleotide sequence: TGTGCCAGCAGCTCGGACTCAAACTCTGAAGCTTTCTTT. Using reference TRBV13 and TRBJ1-1 for the parts outside the CDR3, the full variable domain is AAGVIQSPRHLIKEKRETATLKCYPIPRHDTVYWYQQGPGQDPQFLISFYEKMQSDKGSIPDRFSAQQFSDYHSELNMSSLELGDSALYFCASSSDSNSEAFFGQGTRLTVV.

The chain couples TRBV30 to TRBJ1-1; the D is unclear. The CDR3 is 12 residues long. Trimming shortened V by 3 bases and J by 6 bases, and 11 bases separated the two germline ends. Germline CDR1 reads GTSNPN; CDR2 reads SVGIG (reference sequence). The CDR3 nucleotides are TGTGCCTGGAGCGACAATTTAGCTGAAGCTTTCTTT. Amino acid sequence: CAWSDNLAEAFF.

The chain uses TRBV16 and TRBJ1-3; no firm D call. V gave up 0 bases and J gave up 6 bases, with 12 bases separating them. Per germline, CDR1 KGHSY and CDR2 FQNENV. The CDR3 has 15 amino acids. The CDR3 loop reads CASSQSLQSANTIYF. In DNA form, the CDR3 reads TGTGCCAGCAGCCAATCCCTCCAGTCCGCAAACACCATATATTTT.

The rearrangement links TRBV4-1 to TRBJ1-4, with 10 bases matching TRBD1. The CDR3 has 18 residues. J was trimmed by 7 bases and V by 0 bases; bases with no gene match: 11. Germline CDR1 is MGHRA and CDR2 is YSYEKL. CDR3 amino acids: CASSQESLTGGLREKLFF. The DNA for the CDR3 is TGCGCCAGCAGCCAAGAGAGCTTGACAGGGGGCCTCCGTGAAAAACTGTTTTTT.

The V and J genes are TRBV4-1 and TRBJ2-3, with TRBD2 matching over 11 bases. CDR1 is MGHRA and CDR2 is YSYEKL in the germline V gene. The V and J ends lost 1 base and 2 bases, in that order; junction bases with no gene match: 2. This CDR3 contains 16 residues. CDR3 coding DNA: TGCGCCAGCAGCCAAGGGACTAGCGGGTTCACAGATACGCAGTATTTT. This codes for CASSQGTSGFTDTQYF.

This chain connects TRBV28 to TRBJ1-2; tentatively, D is TRBD1 (5 bases). The CDR3 runs 13 residues. Germline V CDR1 and CDR2: MDHEN, SYDVKM. With 2 bases removed from V and 5 bases from J, the gap between germline ends came to 9 bases. The CDR3 region has the DNA TGTGCCAGCAGTTTAAGACAGCTTTATGGCTACACCTTC. Its protein is CASSLRQLYGYTF.

V is TRBV6-5 and J is TRBJ2-5; 13 bases line up with TRBD2. Germline CDR1 reads MNHEY; CDR2 reads SVGAGI. V was pared by 5 bases and J by 5 bases, with 5 bases of the junction left unmatched. This CDR3 region has 15 residues. The CDR3 DNA sequence: TGTGCCAGCAGTCCCCCGACTAGCGGGAGGGAGACCCAGTACTTC. This encodes CASSPPTSGRETQYF.

The CDR3 bases are TGTGCCAGCAGCTTAGAACTTGACAGGGCCTACGAGCAGTACTTC. It yields the protein CASSLELDRAYEQYF. This sequence joins TRBV11-2 and TRBJ2-7; 7 nucleotides align to TRBD1. Germline CDR1 reads SGHAT; CDR2 reads FQNNGV. This CDR3 contains 15 residues. V was pared by 0 bases and J by 2 bases, with 4 bases of the junction left unmatched.

This clone was recorded once. The chain carries TRBV27 and TRBJ2-1; D ambiguous. Germline V gene data show CDR1 as MNHEY and CDR2 as SMNVEV (reference sequence). Trimming pared 6 bases from V and 0 bases from J, leaving 9 bases between. CDR3 size: 14 residues. The CDR3 DNA reads as TGTGCCAGCAGCCCTGACATCTCCTACAATGAGCAGTTCTTC. Its translation: CASSPDISYNEQFF.

The rearrangement links TRBV7-3 to TRBJ2-3; TRBD2 matches 10 bases. Germline V gene lookup returns CDR1 SGHTA and CDR2 FQGTGA. The CDR3 extends over 15 amino acids. Trimming took 5 bases from V and 2 from J; bases not matched to a gene: 4. This CDR3 is CASSNLAGDTDTQYF. The CDR3 bases are TGTGCCAGCAGCAATCTAGCGGGGGACACAGATACGCAGTATTTT. The entire variable domain, with the rest obtained from reference TRBV7-3 and TRBJ2-3, is as follows: GAGVSQTPSNKVTEKGKYVELRCDPISGHTALYWYRQSLGQGPEFLIYFQGTGAADDSGLPNDRFFAVRPEGSVSTLKIQRTERGDSAVYLCASSNLAGDTDTQYFGPGTRLTVL.

J is TRBJ2-7 and V is TRBV19; TRBD1 agrees at 10 bases. The germline V gene has CDR1 LNHDA and CDR2 SQIVND (reference sequence). Trimming removed 10 bases from V and 4 bases from J; junction bases left unmatched: 16. This CDR3 comprises 16 residues. The CDR3 is CATSPTGTGAVYEQYF. The CDR3 nucleotides read TGTGCCACCTCCCCCACCGGGACAGGGGCCGTATACGAGCAGTACTTC.

This chain joins TRBV5-1 and TRBJ2-3, with TRBD2 identical over 7 bases. The CDR3 spans 14 residues. Germline V gives CDR1 SGHRS, CDR2 YFSETQ. With V trimmed by 8 bases and J by 0 bases, 6 bases remained unmatched. Here the CDR3 reads CASQAGASTDTQYF. CDR3 in DNA: TGCGCCAGTCAGGCGGGAGCTAGCACAGATACGCAGTATTTT. The entire variable domain, with the rest obtained from reference TRBV5-1 and TRBJ2-3, is as follows: KAGVTQTPRYLIKTRGQQVTLSCSPISGHRSVSWYQQTPGQGLQFLFEYFSETQRNKGNFPGRFSGRQFSNSRSEMNVSTLELGDSALYLCASQAGASTDTQYFGPGTRLTVL.

The chain joins TRBV15 to TRBJ1-3; 10 positions match TRBD1. With 2 bases clipped from V and 7 bases from J, the junction kept 14 bases outside the gene matches. The germline CDR1 and CDR2 sequences are LNHNV and YYDKDF (reference sequence). The CDR3 loop spans 18 amino acids. The CDR3 here is CATSRPQDRGSRENTIYF. CDR3 coding DNA: TGTGCCACCAGCAGACCTCAGGACAGGGGGTCCCGAGAGAACACCATATATTTT.

The chain employs TRBV11-2 and TRBJ2-5, with 7 bases lining up with TRBD2. The junction had 4 bases not matched to a gene; V was cut back by 1 base and J by 5 bases. The CDR3 length is 14 residues. CDR1 is SGHAT and CDR2 is FQNNGV in the germline V gene. In DNA form, the CDR3 reads TGTGCCAGCAGCTTAGGGGAGGGCTGGGAGACCCAGTACTTC. It codes for CASSLGEGWETQYF.

This chain connects TRBV7-2 to TRBJ1-2; perhaps TRBD1 as D (6 bases). The CDR3 is 12 amino acids. Trimming cost V 6 bases and J 6 bases, with 11 bases left between them. Germline V gives CDR1 SGHTA, CDR2 FQGNSA. CDR3 loop: CASSNRAHGYTF. Here the CDR3 DNA reads TGTGCCAGCAGTAACAGGGCCCATGGCTACACCTTC.

This clone was counted between two and nine times. The genes are TRBV27 and TRBJ2-5; 7 bases are shared with TRBD2. Per germline, CDR1 MNHEY and CDR2 SMNVEV (reference sequence). The CDR3 length is 15 residues. Trimming removed 5 bases from V and 1 base from J; junction bases left unmatched: 7. CDR3 loop: CASSPWASGQETQYF. The CDR3 DNA is TGTGCCAGCAGTCCGTGGGCTAGCGGCCAAGAGACCCAGTACTTC.

V is TRBV5-6 and J is TRBJ2-7, with TRBD1 as a possible D gene (5 bases). The CDR3 totals 16 residues. Per the germline V gene, CDR1 is SGHDT and CDR2 is YYEEEE. The V end lost 1 base, the J end lost 2 bases, and 16 bases lay between the germline ends. CDR3 coding DNA: TGTGCCAGCAGCTTGAGGTCGGGCAGGGCCCCCTACGAGCAGTACTTC. This codes for CASSLRSGRAPYEQYF.

The chain links TRBV4-1 to TRBJ1-4; no clear D gene. V lost 0 bases to trimming and J lost 0 bases, with 8 bases between them. This CDR3 comprises 16 residues. Germline V gene sequence: CDR1 MGHRA, CDR2 YSYEKL. DNA of the CDR3: TGCGCCAGCAGCCAAGATCGAGGATCAACTAATGAAAAACTGTTTTTT. This translates into CASSQDRGSTNEKLFF.

Here the CDR3 DNA reads TGTGCCAGTAGTATAGACGGAGGGACAGGGAGTACCTACGAGCAGTACTTC. This codes for CASSIDGGTGSTYEQYF. The V call is TRBV19, the J call TRBJ2-7; TRBD1 matches at 9 bases. Germline V gene lookup returns CDR1 LNHDA and CDR2 SQIVND (reference sequence). V lost 0 bases, J lost 2 bases, and 8 bases stayed unmatched. The CDR3 sequence is 17 residues long.

The chain recombines TRBV9 with TRBJ2-3, with a weak D call TRBD1 (6 bases). V lost 2 bases and J 6 bases, leaving 13 bases between the germline ends. The CDR3 is made up of 14 amino acids. Germline loops: CDR1 SGDLS, CDR2 YYNGEE. DNA for the CDR3: TGTGCCAGCAGCGTGGTAGGGACATACGATACGCAGTATTTT. Its protein product is CASSVVGTYDTQYF. The entire variable domain, with the rest obtained from reference TRBV9 and TRBJ2-3, is as follows: DSGVTQTPKHLITATGQRVTLRCSPRSGDLSVYWYQQSLDQGLQFLIQYYNGEERAKGNILERFSAQQFPDLHSELNLSSLELGDSALYFCASSVVGTYDTQYFGPGTRLTVL.

The CDR3 DNA follows: TGTGCCAGCAGTCCACCGGGACAGGGAAATCAGCCCCAGCATTTT. Encoded protein: CASSPPGQGNQPQHF. The V and J genes are TRBV7-9 and TRBJ1-5, with TRBD1 matching over 9 bases. Germline values: CDR1 SEHNR, CDR2 FQNEAQ (reference sequence). Unmatched junction bases numbered 7, after V lost 6 bases and J lost 4 bases. The CDR3 is 15 residues long.

The chain uses TRBV28 and TRBJ1-1; a weak D match, TRBD1 (5 bases). The CDR3 spans 14 residues. Germline V lookup: CDR1 MDHEN, CDR2 SYDVKM. V was clipped by 9 bases and J by 4 bases, with 18 bases between them. The DNA of the CDR3 is TGTGCCAGTCGCCCGGGACCGGGGGGCACTGAAGCTTTCTTT. It yields the protein CASRPGPGGTEAFF. The full variable domain, its missing parts supplied by reference TRBV28 and TRBJ1-1, is DVKVTQSSRYLVKRTGEKVFLECVQDMDHENMFWYRQDPGLGLRLIYFSYDVKMKEKGDIPEGYSVSREKKERFSLILESASTNQTSMYLCASRPGPGGTEAFFGQGTRLTVV.